Listed below are T cell receptor beta chains from one sample, sequenced in a study of T cells in localized non-small cell lung cancer. TCRdb keeps only in-frame clones here, not all; method: immunoSEQ multiplex PCR. The sample records 70,000 to 95,000 clones, approximately 91% being singletons. The material was PBMCs, obtained before any cancer treatment. Source of these receptors: a woman aged 35 to 70 with stage II squamous cell lung carcinoma. CDR3s include the opening cysteine and the closing phenylalanine or tryptophan. Each record gives: CDR3 protein, V gene.

cdr3_aa: CSASPSGEQYF; v_call: TRBV20-1
cdr3_aa: CASTPIARDEQFF; v_call: TRBV6-1
cdr3_aa: CASSLTGQGEAFF; v_call: TRBV5-5
cdr3_aa: CAWSPTTPAYGYTF; v_call: TRBV30
cdr3_aa: CASSHDRVSNYGYTF; v_call: TRBV4-1
cdr3_aa: CASTAGYDGYTF; v_call: TRBV27
cdr3_aa: CASSIGASPGELFF; v_call: TRBV21-1
cdr3_aa: CASSPRTGAAYTEAFF; v_call: TRBV6-6
cdr3_aa: CASSLDSLRGGDGYTF; v_call: TRBV7-2
cdr3_aa: CASSKGDEAFF; v_call: TRBV27
cdr3_aa: CAGYSGANVLTF; v_call: TRBV6-6
cdr3_aa: CASSLVVQRVATYEQYF; v_call: TRBV7-8
cdr3_aa: CASRGSRVRQPQHF; v_call: TRBV19
cdr3_aa: CASSDDSYEQYF; v_call: TRBV9
cdr3_aa: CASSGVSYEQYF; v_call: TRBV28
cdr3_aa: CASSQDPGPGVDGYTF; v_call: TRBV23-1
cdr3_aa: CASSLPDRGRRNSPLHF; v_call: TRBV5-6
cdr3_aa: CASKPFEQYF; v_call: TRBV10-1
cdr3_aa: CASSTSMVATGELFF; v_call: TRBV19
cdr3_aa: CSAAASGRNNEQFF; v_call: TRBV29-1
cdr3_aa: CASTMEDEQYF; v_call: TRBV2
cdr3_aa: CASSAVTGAEQYF; v_call: TRBV5-4
cdr3_aa: CASSLRDRAENTEAFF; v_call: TRBV18
cdr3_aa: CSAPGTGGTNEKLFF; v_call: TRBV29-1
cdr3_aa: CASSIGAGRGTEAFF; v_call: TRBV19
cdr3_aa: CAGAGAGGPNNEQFF; v_call: TRBV30
cdr3_aa: CAITRDSDSYEQYF; v_call: TRBV10-3
cdr3_aa: CASSGTGQASYEQYF; v_call: TRBV5-1
cdr3_aa: CASSASTYEQYF; v_call: TRBV5-1
cdr3_aa: CASSNGGSAPGQPQHF; v_call: TRBV7-8
cdr3_aa: CASSLDEGYGYTF; v_call: TRBV11-2
cdr3_aa: CASSQGTGTEQFF; v_call: TRBV14
cdr3_aa: CASSSSRGGSPLHF; v_call: TRBV28
cdr3_aa: CASSPRVAGLNEQFF; v_call: TRBV6-5
cdr3_aa: CASSRWGENTEAFF; v_call: TRBV25-1
cdr3_aa: CASSLGWSGNTEAFF; v_call: TRBV7-9
cdr3_aa: CASRSLRREDGYTF; v_call: TRBV6-5